The T cell receptor (beta chain) described here comes from a study of control samples from healthy donors and cancer patients (dated by TCRdb to 2018 to 2020). V loses 7 bases of germline sequence and J loses 8 bases, and the interval between the two ends is 9 bases. The CDR3 runs 12 amino acids, cysteine and phenylalanine included. Of all the DNA, just the CDR3 is kept, 36 bases in frame from base 1. As encoded in the germline V gene, CDR1 is MNHEY while CDR2 is SVGAGI. Receptor libraries were prepared by the immunoSEQ multiplex PCR assay. The immuneACCESS repertoire file appears here via TCRdb, limited to in-frame rearrangements. These files lack a portion of the clones; in checked studies, under half of the deficit traces to unresolved V genes, and the cause of the others is not known. Counted in this sample were some 71,000 clones; around 87% of them appeared once. The ten biggest clones cover roughly 2.4% of the sample.

This clone appeared once. No antigen is known for it. No qualities accompany the bases; no much larger clone lies one base away. The TCR comes from a woman aged 45-65 years with head and neck cancer. Sequencing used PBMCs. The chain employs TRBV6-5 and TRBJ1-6; no D segment can be confidently identified. For the CDR3, the sequence is CASTNADSPLHF. The DNA sequence is as follows: TGTGCCAGCACCAATGCAGATTCACCCCTCCACTTT.